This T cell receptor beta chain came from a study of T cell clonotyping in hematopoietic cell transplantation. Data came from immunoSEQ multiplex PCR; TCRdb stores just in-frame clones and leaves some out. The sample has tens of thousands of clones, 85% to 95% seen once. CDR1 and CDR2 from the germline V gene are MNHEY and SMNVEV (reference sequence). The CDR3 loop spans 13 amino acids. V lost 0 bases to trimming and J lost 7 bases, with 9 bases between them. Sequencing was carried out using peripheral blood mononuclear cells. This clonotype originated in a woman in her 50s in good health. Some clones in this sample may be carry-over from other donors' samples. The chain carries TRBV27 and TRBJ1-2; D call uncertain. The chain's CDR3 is CASSLSGFSGYTF. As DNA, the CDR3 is TGTGCCAGCAGTTTATCAGGGTTTAGTGGCTACACCTTC.